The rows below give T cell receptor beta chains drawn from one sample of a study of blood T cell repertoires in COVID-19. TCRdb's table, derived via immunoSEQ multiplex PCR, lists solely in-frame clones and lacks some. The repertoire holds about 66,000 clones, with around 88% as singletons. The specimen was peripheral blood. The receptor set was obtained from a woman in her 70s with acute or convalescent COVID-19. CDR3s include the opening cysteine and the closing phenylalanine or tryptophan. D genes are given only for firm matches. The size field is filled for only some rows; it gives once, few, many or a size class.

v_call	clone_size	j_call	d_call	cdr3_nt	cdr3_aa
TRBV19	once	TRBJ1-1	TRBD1	TGTGCCAGTAGTGTTCTGACCGGGACAGGTGAAGCTTTCTTT	CASSVLTGTGEAFF
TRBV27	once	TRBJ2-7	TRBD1	TGTGCCAGCAGTTTAAAGCTCCTGGGACAGGTACCTTACGAGCAGTACTTC	CASSLKLLGQVPYEQYF
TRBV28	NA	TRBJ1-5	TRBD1	TGTGCCAGCAGTCCACAGGGGAAAGGAAATCAGCCCCAGCATTTT	CASSPQGKGNQPQHF
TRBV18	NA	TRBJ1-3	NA	TGTGCCAGCTCACCACTTTCTTACTCTGGAAACACCATATATTTT	CASSPLSYSGNTIYF
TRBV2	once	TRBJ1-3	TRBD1	TGTGCCAGCACTACGGACAGGCGGGTCTCTGGAAACACCATATATTTT	CASTTDRRVSGNTIYF
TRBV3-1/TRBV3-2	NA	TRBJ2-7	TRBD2	TGTGCCAGCAGCCCGCTGGCGGGGGGCAGGGACGAGCAGTACTTC	CASSPLAGGRDEQYF
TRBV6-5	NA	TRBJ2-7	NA	TGTGCCAGCAGTTACCTAACAGGCTCCTACGAGCAGTACTTC	CASSYLTGSYEQYF
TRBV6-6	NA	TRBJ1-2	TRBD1	TGTGCCAGCACCTGGGGACAGACGATCTATGGCTACACCTTC	CASTWGQTIYGYTF
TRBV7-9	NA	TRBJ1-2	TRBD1	TGTGCCAGCAGCTGGACAGGGCCCTATGGCTACACCTTC	CASSWTGPYGYTF
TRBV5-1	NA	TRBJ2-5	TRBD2	TGCGCCAGCAGGACTAGCGGGGGGCAAGAGACCCAGTACTTC	CASRTSGGQETQYF
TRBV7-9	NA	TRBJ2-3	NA	TGTGCCAGCAGGGGGGCTACAGATACGCAGTATTTT	CASRGATDTQYF
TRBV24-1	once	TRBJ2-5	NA	TGTGCCACCAGTGATTCCGGGCAGGGTAGCCAGTACTTC	CATSDSGQGSQYF
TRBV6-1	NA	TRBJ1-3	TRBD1	TGTGCCAGCAGGGAAGGCGGACAGGGGGCTGGTGGAAACACCATATATTTT	CASREGGQGAGGNTIYF
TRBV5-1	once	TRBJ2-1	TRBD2	TGCGCCAGCAACGCGGGGGGCTCCTACAATGAGCAGTTCTTC	CASNAGGSYNEQFF
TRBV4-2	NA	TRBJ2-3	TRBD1	TGTGCCAGCAGCCAAGCCAAGACAGGGGCCATCACAGATACGCAGTATTTT	CASSQAKTGAITDTQYF
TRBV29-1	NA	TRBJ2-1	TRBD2	TGCAGCGTCGGTAGCGGGAGGATAGACAATGAGCAGTTCTTC	CSVGSGRIDNEQFF
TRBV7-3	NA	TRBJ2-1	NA	TGTGCCAACCTCAGGCTTAGCTCCTACAATGAGCAGTTCTTC	CANLRLSSYNEQFF
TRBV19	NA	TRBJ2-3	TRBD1	TGTGCCAGTAGTATTCGCGGACAGGGTTTAACTAGCACAGATACGCAGTATTTT	CASSIRGQGLTSTDTQYF
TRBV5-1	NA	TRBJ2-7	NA	TGCGCCAGCAGCCAAACGACAGACCGCTACGAGCAGTACTTC	CASSQTTDRYEQYF
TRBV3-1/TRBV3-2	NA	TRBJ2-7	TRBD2	TGTGCCAGCAGCCAAGGGACTAGCGACGAGCAGTACTTC	CASSQGTSDEQYF
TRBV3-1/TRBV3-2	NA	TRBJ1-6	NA	TGTGCCAGCAGCCCTGGGCCTTTTTCACCCCTCCACTTT	CASSPGPFSPLHF
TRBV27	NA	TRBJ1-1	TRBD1	TGTGCCAGCAGTTTATCGAAGTGGGGCGCCAGGGGGCGTACTGAAGCTTTCTTT	CASSLSKWGARGRTEAFF
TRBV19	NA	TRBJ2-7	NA	TGTGCCAGTAGTATAGGAGCACTCTACGAGCAGTACTTC	CASSIGALYEQYF
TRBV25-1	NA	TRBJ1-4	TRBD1	TGTGCCAGCAGTGTAAACAGGGGTTCTAATGAAAAACTGTTTTTT	CASSVNRGSNEKLFF
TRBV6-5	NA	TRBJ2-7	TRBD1	TGTGCCACCACCTATTCGGGACAGCCGGGGGAGCAGTACTTC	CATTYSGQPGEQYF
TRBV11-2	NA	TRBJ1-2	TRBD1	TGTGCCAGCAGCTTAGGGGGGACAGATCTTGGCTACACCTTC	CASSLGGTDLGYTF
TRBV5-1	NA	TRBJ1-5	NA	TGCGCCAGCAGCTTGGACCAGGGCGATCAGCCCCAGCATTTT	CASSLDQGDQPQHF
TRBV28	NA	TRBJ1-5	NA	TGTGCCAGCAGCCGGTTGTATCAGCCCCAGCATTTT	CASSRLYQPQHF
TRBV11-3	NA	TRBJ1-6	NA	TGTGCCAGCAGCTTAGGGATGACAGAGCGTTCACCCCTCCACTTT	CASSLGMTERSPLHF
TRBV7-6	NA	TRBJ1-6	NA	TGTGCCAGCAGCTCGGGACAACAATATAATTCACCCCTCCACTTT	CASSSGQQYNSPLHF
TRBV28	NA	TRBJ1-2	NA	TGTGCCAGCATTAGGGGTTCCAAGCCCCTTGGCTACACCTTC	CASIRGSKPLGYTF
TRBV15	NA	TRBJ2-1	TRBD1	TGTGCCACCAGCTCTCGGACAGGGACGTATGAGCAGTTCTTC	CATSSRTGTYEQFF
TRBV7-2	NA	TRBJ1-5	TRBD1	TGTGCCAGCAGCTTGGGACAGGGGGGAACGAATCAGCCCCAGCATTTT	CASSLGQGGTNQPQHF
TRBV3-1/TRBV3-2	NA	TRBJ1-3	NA	TGTGCCAGCAGCCAAGATCCAGGGACTGCTGGAAACACCATATATTTT	CASSQDPGTAGNTIYF
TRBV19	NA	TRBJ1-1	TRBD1	TGTGCCAGTAGTATTGTGACAGGGTCCCTCCGAGCTTTCTTT	CASSIVTGSLRAFF
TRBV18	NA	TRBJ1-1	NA	TGTGCCAGCTCACCGCTAGCGGCCCAGGGTGAAGCTTTCTTT	CASSPLAAQGEAFF
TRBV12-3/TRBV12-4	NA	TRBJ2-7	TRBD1	TGTGCCAGTCTCTCACGGGACAGCTACGAGCAGTACTTC	CASLSRDSYEQYF
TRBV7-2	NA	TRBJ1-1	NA	TGTGCCAGCAGCTTAGATGGGGCAGGGATCACTGAAGCTTTCTTT	CASSLDGAGITEAFF
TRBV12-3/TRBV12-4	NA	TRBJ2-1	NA	TGTGCCAGCAGTTTTCAGGTGGACAATGAGCAGTTCTTC	CASSFQVDNEQFF
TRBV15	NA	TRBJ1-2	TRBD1	TGTGCCACCAGCAGGGGACAGGCGAATCGGGGCTATGGCTACACCTTC	CATSRGQANRGYGYTF
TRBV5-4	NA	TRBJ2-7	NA	TGTGCCAGCAGCTTGGCTGTTCGGGGTAACCCCTACGAGCAGTACTTC	CASSLAVRGNPYEQYF
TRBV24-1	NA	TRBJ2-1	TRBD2	TGTGCCACCAGTGAACCGGGACTAGGGGGAAATGAGCAGTTCTTC	CATSEPGLGGNEQFF
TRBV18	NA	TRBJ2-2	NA	TGTGCCAGCTCACCACCTTCCGTCTACGGGGAGCTGTTTTTT	CASSPPSVYGELFF
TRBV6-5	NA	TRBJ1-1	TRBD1	TGTGCCAGCAACCACAGGGGGCCGGCCACTGAAGCTTTCTTT	CASNHRGPATEAFF
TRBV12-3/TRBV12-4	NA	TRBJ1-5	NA	TGTGCCAGCAGTTTGGAGGGGAGAGAGCCCCAGCATTTT	CASSLEGREPQHF
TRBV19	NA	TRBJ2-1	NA	TGTGCCAGTAGTCTAAGCTACAATGAGCAGTTCTTC	CASSLSYNEQFF
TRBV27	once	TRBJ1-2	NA	TGTGCCAGCAGTTTAGGGCAGGGCTATGGCTACACCTTC	CASSLGQGYGYTF
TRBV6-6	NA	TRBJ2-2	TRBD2	TGTGCCAGCAGCCCTAGCGGGAGGGACACCGGGGAGCTGTTTTTT	CASSPSGRDTGELFF
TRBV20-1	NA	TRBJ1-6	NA	TGCAGTGCTAGTACTGGACTGACCAATTCACCCCTCCACTTT	CSASTGLTNSPLHF
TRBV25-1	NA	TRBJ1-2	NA	TGTGCCAGCAGTGAATCGGAGGGAGGCTACACCTTC	CASSESEGGYTF
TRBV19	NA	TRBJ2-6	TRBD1	TGTGCCAGTACCGACAGGGGGTCCGGGGCCAACGTCCTGACTTTC	CASTDRGSGANVLTF
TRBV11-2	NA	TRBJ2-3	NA	TGTGCCAGCAGCTTAGAGCCCAGGGGAGATACGCAGTATTTT	CASSLEPRGDTQYF
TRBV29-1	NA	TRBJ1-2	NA	TGCAGCGTTGAAGCGGTCGGTCAGGACTATGGCTACACCTTC	CSVEAVGQDYGYTF
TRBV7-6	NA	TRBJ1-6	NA	TGTGCCAGCAGCCAACAGGGTTCTAATTCACCCCTCCACTTT	CASSQQGSNSPLHF
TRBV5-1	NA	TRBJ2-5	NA	TGCGCCAGCAGCAAATCAGGGGTTCCCCAAGAGACCCAGTACTTC	CASSKSGVPQETQYF
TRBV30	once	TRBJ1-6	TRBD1	TGTGCCTGGAGTGTAGGGACAGGATCGCAGTCACCCCTCCACTTT	CAWSVGTGSQSPLHF
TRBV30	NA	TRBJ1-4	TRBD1	TGTGCCTGGAGGCCGGACAGGGAAGGTGAAAAACTGTTTTTT	CAWRPDREGEKLFF